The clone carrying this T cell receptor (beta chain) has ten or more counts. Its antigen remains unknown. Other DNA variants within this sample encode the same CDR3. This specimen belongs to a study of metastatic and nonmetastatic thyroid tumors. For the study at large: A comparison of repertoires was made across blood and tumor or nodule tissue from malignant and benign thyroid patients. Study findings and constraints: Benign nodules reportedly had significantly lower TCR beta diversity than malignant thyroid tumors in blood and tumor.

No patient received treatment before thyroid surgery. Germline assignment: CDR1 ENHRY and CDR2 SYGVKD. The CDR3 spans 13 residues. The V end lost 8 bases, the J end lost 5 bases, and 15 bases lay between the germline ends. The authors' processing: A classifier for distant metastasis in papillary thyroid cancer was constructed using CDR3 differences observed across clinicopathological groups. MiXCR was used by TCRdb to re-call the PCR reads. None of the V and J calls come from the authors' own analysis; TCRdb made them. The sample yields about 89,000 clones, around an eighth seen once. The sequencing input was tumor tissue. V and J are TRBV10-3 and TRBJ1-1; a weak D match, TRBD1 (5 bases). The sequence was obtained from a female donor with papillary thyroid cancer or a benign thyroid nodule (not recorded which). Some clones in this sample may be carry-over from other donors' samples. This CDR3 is CAIGGPGVTEAFF. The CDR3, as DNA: TGTGCCATCGGGGGACCGGGTGTAACTGAAGCTTTCTTT.